Below are 16 T cell receptor beta chains sequenced from a single sample in a study of control samples from healthy donors and cancer patients (dated by TCRdb to the early 2020s). The method behind the library was the immunoSEQ multiplex PCR assay. As stored in TCRdb, this immuneACCESS dataset retains in-frame rearrangements with V and J assigned. A fraction of the clones does not appear; measured against another copy, unresolved V genes explain less than half of the discrepancy, and the remainder lacks a known reason. This sample has around 26,000 clones in its table, and more than 75% of those were observed once. About 25% of the sample is taken by the ten largest. Material for sequencing was PBMCs. Receptors originate from a man in his 60s with colorectal cancer.

The V gene is TRBV5-4, the J gene TRBJ2-7; the D gene is possibly TRBD1 (6 bases). This CDR3 is built from 14 residues. The germline V gene has CDR1 SGHNT and CDR2 YYREEE (reference sequence). Deletions cut 1 base from V and 5 bases from J, with 13 bases between. The CDR3 bases are TGTGCCAGCAGCTTGTTTGGGGGCCAAGACGAGCAGTACTTC. It encodes CASSLFGGQDEQYF.

This clone was seen a single time. V and J are TRBV25-1 and TRBJ1-6; tentatively, D is TRBD1 (5 bases). CDR1 and CDR2 (germline): MGHDK, SYGVNS. Trimming shortened V by 5 bases and J by 5 bases, and 13 bases separated the two germline ends. The CDR3 consists of 15 residues. CDR3 DNA: TGTGCCAGCAGTAGCCCCGAGGGGAATAATTCACCCCTCCACTTT. Its protein is CASSSPEGNNSPLHF.

The chain uses TRBV2 and TRBJ1-5; tentative D call: TRBD1 (6 bases). Germline CDR1 reads SNHLY; CDR2 reads FYNNEI. V was shortened by 6 bases and J by 4 bases, with 13 bases between the two germline ends. The CDR3 length is 14 residues. CDR3: CASRGAGENQPQHF. The CDR3 nucleotides are TGTGCCAGCAGAGGGGCAGGGGAGAATCAGCCCCAGCATTTT. The whole variable domain, remainder taken from reference TRBV2 and TRBJ1-5, is EPEVTQTPSHQVTQMGQEVILRCVPISNHLYFYWYRQILGQKVEFLVSFYNNEISEKSEIFDDQFSVERPDGSNFTLKIRSTKLEDSAMYFCASRGAGENQPQHFGDGTRLSIL.

The rearrangement uses TRBV5-1 and TRBJ2-5; no clear D. The CDR3 is 13 amino acids. V gave up 4 bases and J gave up 7 bases, with 14 bases separating them. The germline V gene encodes CDR1 SGHRS and CDR2 YFSETQ. The CDR3 reads CASSLTRPGTQYF. The CDR3 DNA is TGCGCCAGCAGCCTAACACGGCCGGGGACCCAGTACTTC.

V and J are TRBV20-1 and TRBJ2-7; a weak D match, TRBD1 (6 bases). The ends were cut back, 3 bases at V and 1 base at J, with 10 bases in the middle. This CDR3 has 13 amino acids. Germline V gene sequence: CDR1 DFQATT, CDR2 SNEGSKA (reference sequence). DNA for the CDR3: TGCAGTGCTAGTCAACAGGGATCCTACGAGCAGTACTTC. Amino acid sequence: CSASQQGSYEQYF.

The rearrangement uses TRBV3-1 (or the pseudogene TRBV3-2) and TRBJ2-7; a weak D match, TRBD1 (5 bases). Per germline, CDR1 LGHDT and CDR2 YNNKEL (reference sequence). CDR3 length: 14 amino acids. With 6 bases removed from V and 0 bases from J, the gap between germline ends came to 12 bases. The CDR3 DNA is TGTGCCAGCAGACCCAGACAGACCTCCTACGAGCAGTACTTC. This encodes CASRPRQTSYEQYF.

The V and J genes are TRBV14 and TRBJ2-2; TRBD2 matches at 8 bases. This CDR3 has 14 amino acids. Germline-derived CDR1 and CDR2 are SGHDN and FVKESK. With 4 bases clipped from V and 4 bases from J, the junction kept 2 bases outside the gene matches. The CDR3 DNA reads as TGTGCCAGCAGCCTTGGGACTAGCACCGGGGAGCTGTTTTTT. Its translation: CASSLGTSTGELFF.

In this sample, this clone turned up a few times. The gene calls are TRBV5-4 and TRBJ2-2; D could derive from TRBD1 or TRBD2 (6 bases each). CDR3 length: 16 amino acids. From germline, CDR1 is SGHNT and CDR2 YYREEE (reference sequence). V lost 0 bases and J lost 4, with 13 bases in between. CDR3 amino acids: CASSLGSGAPTGELFF. Written as DNA, the CDR3 is TGTGCCAGCAGCTTGGGGTCGGGGGCGCCCACCGGGGAGCTGTTTTTT.

This sequence joins TRBV29-1 and TRBJ2-1, with TRBD1 identical over 8 bases. Germline-derived CDR1 and CDR2 are SQVTM and ANQGSEA. V was clipped by 4 bases and J by 3 bases; unmatched bases: 8. The CDR3 sequence is 15 residues long. The CDR3 loop is CSVAGTGEHYNEQFF. The CDR3 coding sequence is TGCAGCGTTGCCGGGACAGGCGAGCACTACAATGAGCAGTTCTTC.

In this sample, this clone turned up once. The chain has TRBV7-9 and TRBJ2-3; TRBD2 matches at 7 bases. The germline gives CDR1 SEHNR, CDR2 FQNEAQ (reference sequence). V lost 4 bases, J lost 4 bases, and 8 bases stayed unmatched. The CDR3 has 15 amino acids. The CDR3 sequence is CASSSSRGGADTQYF. The CDR3, as DNA: TGTGCCAGCAGCTCCTCTAGGGGAGGGGCAGATACGCAGTATTTT.

This rearrangement joins TRBV2 to TRBJ2-7; no clear D. V gave up 4 bases and J gave up 7 bases, with 17 bases separating them. Per germline, CDR1 SNHLY and CDR2 FYNNEI. This CDR3 region has 14 residues. Here the CDR3 reads CASSGPPSLGEQYF. DNA for the CDR3: TGTGCCAGCAGTGGACCCCCTTCCCTGGGAGAGCAGTACTTC.

The chain carries TRBV7-6 and TRBJ2-1; 10 positions agree with TRBD1. V was clipped by 5 bases and J by 2 bases; unmatched bases: 3. Germline values: CDR1 SGHVS, CDR2 FNYEAQ. The CDR3 extends over 15 amino acids. The CDR3 here is CASSGQGGTYNEQFF. The CDR3 DNA reads as TGTGCCAGCAGCGGACAGGGGGGGACCTACAATGAGCAGTTCTTC.

The chain carries TRBV6-2 or TRBV6-3 and TRBJ2-3; 7 bases are shared with TRBD1. The CDR3 consists of 16 residues. V was clipped by 3 bases and J by 2 bases; unmatched bases: 8. The germline gives CDR1 MNHEY, CDR2 SVGEGT. CDR3 sequence: CASSYPTGPLTDTQYF. In nucleotides, the CDR3 is TGTGCCAGCAGTTATCCGACAGGGCCCCTCACAGATACGCAGTATTTT.

The V and J genes are TRBV9 and TRBJ2-2; D perhaps matches TRBD1 (6 bases). V was pared by 5 bases and J by 7 bases, with 21 bases between. Germline V gene lookup returns CDR1 SGDLS and CDR2 YYNGEE. This CDR3 comprises 16 residues. CDR3 bases: TGTGCCAGCAGTGTAACCACAGGGTTGCTTAACGGGGAGCTGTTTTTT. Its translation is CASSVTTGLLNGELFF.

The gene calls are TRBV15 and TRBJ1-2; tentatively, D is TRBD1 (6 bases). The germline V and J ends were trimmed by 1 base and 3 bases, with 15 bases remaining between them. The CDR3 is 16 residues long. Germline lookup yields CDR1 LNHNV and CDR2 YYDKDF (reference sequence). The DNA of the CDR3 is TGTGCCACCAGCAGAGTGACAGGCGAGGTTGACTATGGCTACACCTTC. Translating it yields CATSRVTGEVDYGYTF.

The genes are TRBV3-1 (or the pseudogene TRBV3-2) and TRBJ2-7; D perhaps matches TRBD2 (5 bases). Germline lookup yields CDR1 LGHDT and CDR2 YNNKEL (reference sequence). This CDR3 has 14 amino acids. V was pared by 3 bases and J by 7 bases, with 16 bases between. The CDR3 DNA is TGTGCCAGCAGCCAGCGGCCGGAGACGGGAGAGCAGTACTTC. This sequence encodes CASSQRPETGEQYF.